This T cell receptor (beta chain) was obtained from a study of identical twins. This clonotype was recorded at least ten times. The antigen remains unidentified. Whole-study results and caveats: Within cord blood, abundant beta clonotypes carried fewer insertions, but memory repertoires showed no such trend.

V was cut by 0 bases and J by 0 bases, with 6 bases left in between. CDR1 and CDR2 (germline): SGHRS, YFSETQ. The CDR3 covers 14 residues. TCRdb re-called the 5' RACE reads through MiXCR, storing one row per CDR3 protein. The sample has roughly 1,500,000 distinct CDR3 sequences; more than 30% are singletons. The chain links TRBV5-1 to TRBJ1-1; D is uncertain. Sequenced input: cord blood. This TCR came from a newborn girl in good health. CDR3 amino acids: CASSLGVMNTEAFF. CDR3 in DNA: TGCGCCAGCAGCTTGGGGGTGATGAACACTGAAGCTTTCTTT.